The TCR beta chain under discussion was sequenced for a study of shared clonotypes between healthy human individuals. The CDR3 has 13 amino acids. CDR1 and CDR2 (germline): MRHNA, SNTAGT. V gave up 5 bases and J gave up 5 bases, with 12 bases separating them. At deep level, the assay was performed. The data were produced by immunoSEQ multiplex PCR, yet TCRdb's version contains in-frame clones alone and is incomplete. The sample gives 2 million to 3 million clones, roughly 93% of which show up once; 0.36% is in the top ten. Sequencing was performed on naive CD4+ T cells from PBMCs. Noted subset: CD45RA+ positively selected. This chain connects TRBV6-4 to TRBJ2-5; D perhaps matches TRBD1 (5 bases). The sequence was collected from a man between 18 and 35 years old in good health. Some clones in this sample may be carry-over from other donors' samples. The CDR3, as DNA: TGTGCCAGCAGTCAGACAGTGGACGAGACCCAGTACTTC. Its translation: CASSQTVDETQYF.